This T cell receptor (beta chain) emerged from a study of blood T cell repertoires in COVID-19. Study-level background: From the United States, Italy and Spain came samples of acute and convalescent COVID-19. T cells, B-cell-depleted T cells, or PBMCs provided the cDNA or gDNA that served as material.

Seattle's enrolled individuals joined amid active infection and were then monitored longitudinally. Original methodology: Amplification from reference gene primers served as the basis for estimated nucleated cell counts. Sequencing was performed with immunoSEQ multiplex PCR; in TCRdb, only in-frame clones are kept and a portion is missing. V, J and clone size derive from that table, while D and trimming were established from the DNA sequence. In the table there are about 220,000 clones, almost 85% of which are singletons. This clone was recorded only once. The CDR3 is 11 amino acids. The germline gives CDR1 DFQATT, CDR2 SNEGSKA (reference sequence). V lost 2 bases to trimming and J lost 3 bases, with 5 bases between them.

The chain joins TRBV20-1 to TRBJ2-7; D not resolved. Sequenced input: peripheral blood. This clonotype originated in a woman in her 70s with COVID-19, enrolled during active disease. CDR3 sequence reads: CSARSIYEQYF. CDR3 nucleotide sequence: TGCAGTGCTAGATCCATCTACGAGCAGTACTTC.